This passage covers 16 T cell receptor beta chains from one sample sequenced in a study of shared clonotypes between healthy human individuals. Using immunoSEQ multiplex PCR, the repertoire was profiled, and TCRdb retains in-frame clones only, with some absent. The table includes hundreds of thousands of clones, around 93% detected once. CD45RO-negative, CCR7-selected cells formed the naive CD8 fraction, which excluded terminally differentiated effector memory CD45RA+ cells. Source material: naive CD8+ T cells sorted from blood. These receptors originate from a young man in good health.

With respect to this clone: Distinct nucleotide sequences in the sample also encode this CDR3. CDR3 loop: CSVDRPDYNEQFF. CDR3 sequence (DNA): TGCAGCGTTGATAGGCCAGATTACAATGAGCAGTTCTTC. J is TRBJ2-1 and V is TRBV29-1; D ambiguous. V lost 3 bases to trimming and J lost 4 bases, with 10 bases between them. CDR3 size: 13 residues. The germline CDR1 and CDR2 sequences are SQVTM and ANQGSEA.

This sequence joins TRBV5-4 and TRBJ2-7, with a tentative D call TRBD1 (6 bases). Per germline, CDR1 SGHNT and CDR2 YYREEE (reference sequence). CDR3 length: 15 amino acids. Trimming removed 2 bases from V and 3 bases from J, with 15 bases in between. CDR3 sequence (DNA): TGTGCCAGCAGCTTAAAACAGGGAAGCCTCTACGAGCAGTACTTC. Protein sequence: CASSLKQGSLYEQYF.

The chain links TRBV6-5 to TRBJ2-7, with D possibly matching TRBD2 (6 bases). The CDR3 is 14 amino acids. Germline loops: CDR1 MNHEY, CDR2 SVGAGI. Trimming cost V 0 bases and J 2 bases, with 8 bases left between them. CDR3 in amino acids: CASSYSTRPYEQYF. The CDR3 DNA sequence: TGTGCCAGCAGTTACTCGACTAGGCCCTACGAGCAGTACTTC.

This chain connects TRBV27 to TRBJ2-1; D possibly matches TRBD1 or TRBD2 (5 bases each). Trimming took off 2 bases at V and 0 bases at J, with 8 bases between the two ends. Germline loops: CDR1 MNHEY, CDR2 SMNVEV (reference sequence). The CDR3 runs 15 residues. DNA for the CDR3: TGTGCCAGCAGTTTAAGGGGACCCTCCTACAATGAGCAGTTCTTC. This sequence encodes CASSLRGPSYNEQFF.

The V and J genes are TRBV18 and TRBJ2-1; TRBD1 matches 9 bases. CDR1 KGHSH and CDR2 LQKENI come from the germline V gene. V shed 2 bases and J 6 bases; nucleotides not matched to a gene: 5. This CDR3 is 15 amino acids long. CDR3 amino acids: CASSPGTGIFNEQFF. The CDR3 DNA reads TGTGCCAGCTCACCAGGGACAGGGATTTTCAATGAGCAGTTCTTC. Drawing the rest from reference TRBV18 and TRBJ2-1, the complete variable domain is NAGVMQNPRHLVRRRGQEARLRCSPMKGHSHVYWYRQLPEEGLKFMVYLQKENIIDESGMPKERFSAEFPKEGPSILRIQQVVRGDSAAYFCASSPGTGIFNEQFFGPGTRLTVL.

This clone was picked up one time. The chain links TRBV11-2 to TRBJ2-5; 9 nucleotides agree with TRBD1. V was clipped by 3 bases and J by 4 bases; unmatched bases: 6. Germline V gives CDR1 SGHAT, CDR2 FQNNGV. This CDR3 region has 15 residues. The CDR3 region has the DNA TGTGCCAGCAGCTTGGGACAGGGAGGGTTAGAGACCCAGTACTTC. This gives the protein CASSLGQGGLETQYF.

V is TRBV28 and J is TRBJ1-1; 7 bases match TRBD1. The J segment lost 1 base and the V segment lost 9 bases, leaving 8 bases of the junction unmatched. The germline V gene has CDR1 MDHEN and CDR2 SYDVKM. The CDR3 loop spans 14 amino acids. CDR3 in amino acids: CASQTGNANTEAFF. CDR3 in DNA: TGTGCCAGTCAGACAGGGAATGCGAACACTGAAGCTTTCTTT.

The sample holds one count of this clone. The chain combines TRBV7-2 with TRBJ1-2; D may be TRBD1 (5 bases). The germline CDR1 and CDR2 sequences are SGHTA and FQGNSA. The germline V and J ends were trimmed by 9 bases and 4 bases, with 18 bases remaining between them. The CDR3 has 14 amino acids. The CDR3 DNA sequence: TGTGCCAGTCAGACCACAGGAGCTGGCTATGGCTACACCTTC. Translating it yields CASQTTGAGYGYTF.

This chain connects TRBV7-9 to TRBJ2-5; 9 positions match TRBD1. The J call may not be correct, given that the DNA end is closer to TRBJ2-7. Germline V CDR1 and CDR2: SEHNR, FQNEAQ (reference sequence). The CDR3 covers 13 residues. The CDR3, as DNA: TGTGCCAGCAGATCGGACAGGGGTGACGAGCAGTACTTC. Its translation: CASRSDRGDEQYF.

This clone was seen a single time. The V gene is TRBV28, the J gene TRBJ2-7; tentative D call: TRBD2 (7 bases). The V and J ends lost 7 bases and 3 bases respectively, with 19 bases between them. Germline CDR1 is MDHEN and CDR2 is SYDVKM. CDR3 size: 15 residues. The CDR3 nucleotides are TGTGCCAGCAACACTCGAGGGGGGGGGCTCTACGAGCAGTACTTC. This translates into CASNTRGGGLYEQYF.

Comments on this clone: The sample holds other DNA sequences that translate to the same CDR3. The chain joins TRBV10-3 to TRBJ2-2, with 7 bases lining up with TRBD1. Trimming cost V 2 bases and J 6 bases; bases outside gene matches: 0. The CDR3 totals 13 residues. The V gene's germline CDR1 is ENHRY and CDR2 SYGVKD. The chain's CDR3 is CAISEDRAGELFF. In DNA form, the CDR3 reads TGTGCCATCAGTGAGGACAGGGCCGGGGAGCTGTTTTTT.

The rearrangement uses TRBV5-4 and TRBJ1-2, with D maybe TRBD1 (5 bases). V shed 4 bases and J shed 7 bases, with 23 bases lying between them. The CDR3 covers 16 residues. Germline CDR1 is SGHNT and CDR2 is YYREEE (reference sequence). The DNA for the CDR3 is TGTGCCAGCAGCGAGGAGCAGGGTTTCGAGCATCTTGGCTACACCTTC. This gives the protein CASSEEQGFEHLGYTF.

This clone was detected once. The junction shows a germline mismatch at one end, possibly a read error. The chain joins TRBV7-7 to TRBJ2-1; TRBD2 aligns across 9 bases. The CDR3 runs 18 residues. CDR1 and CDR2 from the germline V gene are SSHAT and FNYEAQ (reference sequence). CDR3 bases: TGTGCTAGCACCAAAGGGGTAGCGGGGGACGGGGCTTACAATGAGCAGTTCTTC. Residues: CASTKGVAGDGAYNEQFF.

The chain combines TRBV21-1 with TRBJ2-1; the listed D gene, TRBD1, was not tested against the DNA. TRBV21-1 is deemed a pseudogene. The CDR3 loop spans 17 amino acids. The CDR3 reads CASSPIFVKRTDNEQFF. The DNA of the CDR3 is TGTGCCAGCAGCCCGATATTTGTTAAACGGACAGACAATGAGCAGTTCTTC.

The chain is built from TRBV28 and TRBJ1-4; D ambiguous. The V gene lost 6 bases and the J gene lost 7 bases, with 15 bases spanning the gap. Germline CDR1 is MDHEN and CDR2 is SYDVKM. CDR3 length: 14 residues. The CDR3 DNA reads as TGTGCCAGCAGACCCTTGGATTTAAGTGAAAAACTGTTTTTT. Encoded protein: CASRPLDLSEKLFF.

V usage is TRBV11-2 and J usage is TRBJ2-3; 8 bases match TRBD2. V lost 5 bases to trimming and J lost 0 bases; unmatched junction nucleotides: 4. Germline V lookup: CDR1 SGHAT, CDR2 FQNNGV. The CDR3 runs to 15 residues. The CDR3 coding sequence is TGTGCCAGCAGCCGACGGGGGGGGAGCACAGATACGCAGTATTTT. Protein product: CASSRRGGSTDTQYF.